These T cell receptor beta chains were read from a single sample in a study of blood T cell repertoires in COVID-19. The method was immunoSEQ multiplex PCR; TCRdb's version includes in-frame clones alone and lacks a portion of them. Of fewer than 65,000 clones listed, about 90% are singletons. The sequencing sample was made of peripheral blood. The receptors come from a woman in her sixties or seventies with active or convalescent COVID-19. Both conserved end residues are part of each CDR3. Fields, in order: J gene, V gene, D gene, clone size, CDR3 DNA, CDR3 protein. A D gene is named only where the DNA matches it firmly. The size field is filled for only some rows; it gives once, few, many or a size class.

J: TRBJ1-2; V: TRBV27; D: .; size: .; DNA: TGTGCCAGCAGTTTTGAGGGTAACTATGGCTACACCTTC; CDR3: CASSFEGNYGYTF
J: TRBJ2-1; V: TRBV5-1; D: TRBD1; size: .; DNA: TGCGCCAGCAGCTCTCACCCAGACAGGGTTGTATCCCTCAATGAGCAGTTCTTC; CDR3: CASSSHPDRVVSLNEQFF
J: TRBJ2-3; V: TRBV6-5; D: TRBD2; size: .; DNA: TGTGCCAGCAGCCCGCCGGGACTAGTCTCGGATACGCAGTATTTT; CDR3: CASSPPGLVSDTQYF
J: TRBJ1-2; V: TRBV21-1; D: .; size: .; DNA: TGTGCCAGCAGCGTTGCGAGTAGAGGGAACTATGGCTACACCTTC; CDR3: CASSVASRGNYGYTF
J: TRBJ2-1; V: TRBV4-2; D: TRBD2; size: .; DNA: TGTGCCAGCAGCCAAGAGGGGGGACTAGCGGGAGGGGACGGGTTCTTC; CDR3: CASSQEGGLAGGDGFF
J: TRBJ1-4; V: TRBV6-5; D: .; size: .; DNA: TGTGCCAGCACAGGGTCAACTAATGAAAAACTGTTTTTT; CDR3: CASTGSTNEKLFF
J: TRBJ1-1; V: TRBV19; D: .; size: .; DNA: TGTGCCAGTAGTGGAGGGACCGGGGACTCTGAAGCTTTCTTT; CDR3: CASSGGTGDSEAFF
J: TRBJ1-5; V: TRBV6-1; D: .; size: .; DNA: TGTGCCAGCAGTGAATATCGACCGACAGGGCCCCAGCATTTT; CDR3: CASSEYRPTGPQHF
J: TRBJ2-7; V: TRBV5-6; D: .; size: .; DNA: TGTGCCAGCAGCTTTGCCGCTAGCGCTTACGAGCAGTACTTC; CDR3: CASSFAASAYEQYF
J: TRBJ2-1; V: TRBV5-4; D: TRBD1; size: .; DNA: TGTGCCAGCAGCCCCCATTCCGGGACAGGTCTTTACAATGAGCAGTTCTTC; CDR3: CASSPHSGTGLYNEQFF
J: TRBJ2-5; V: TRBV28; D: .; size: .; DNA: TGTGCCAGCAGTTCAGGGATGGAGACCCAGTACTTC; CDR3: CASSSGMETQYF
J: TRBJ2-1; V: TRBV20-1; D: TRBD2; size: .; DNA: TGCAGTGCTAGTCCGGCTAGCGGGTACAATGAGCAGTTCTTC; CDR3: CSASPASGYNEQFF
J: TRBJ2-2; V: TRBV28; D: TRBD2; size: .; DNA: TGTGCCAGCAGCCGGACTAGCGGGAGGACCGGGGAGCTGTTTTTT; CDR3: CASSRTSGRTGELFF
J: TRBJ2-7; V: TRBV28; D: .; size: .; DNA: TGTGCCAGCTGGCAGTCCTACGAGCAGTACTTC; CDR3: CASWQSYEQYF
J: TRBJ2-1; V: TRBV21-1; D: .; size: .; DNA: TGTGCCAGCAGCAAAGTTTGGCGGGAACCAAGGAGTGATGAGCAGTTCTTC; CDR3: CASSKVWREPRSDEQFF
J: TRBJ2-3; V: TRBV5-1; D: .; size: .; DNA: TGCGCCAGCAGCTTGCGGCGGGTAGGCACAGATACGCAGTATTTT; CDR3: CASSLRRVGTDTQYF
J: TRBJ1-2; V: TRBV7-3; D: TRBD1; size: .; DNA: TGTGCCAGCAGCCTAATGCCGGGACAGGGGAATGGCTACACCTTC; CDR3: CASSLMPGQGNGYTF
J: TRBJ2-5; V: TRBV7-2; D: .; size: .; DNA: TGTGCCAGCAGCTTATTCCCCGGAGGGGCAGGGACGGAGACCCAGTACTTC; CDR3: CASSLFPGGAGTETQYF
J: TRBJ2-3; V: TRBV5-6; D: TRBD1; size: .; DNA: TGTGCCAGCAGCAGGACAGGGTCCGTCCCGCAGTATTTT; CDR3: CASSRTGSVPQYF
J: TRBJ2-1; V: TRBV5-1; D: TRBD2; size: .; DNA: TGCGCCAGCAGCAGCGGGGGGTACAATGAGCAGTTCTTC; CDR3: CASSSGGYNEQFF
J: TRBJ2-2; V: TRBV10-3; D: .; size: once; DNA: TGTGCCATCAGGGACAGCGCGAACACCGGGGAGCTGTTTTTT; CDR3: CAIRDSANTGELFF
J: TRBJ1-2; V: TRBV6-5; D: .; size: .; DNA: TGTGCCAGCCGCCCGGGGGGGTCCAACTATGGCTACACCTTC; CDR3: CASRPGGSNYGYTF
J: TRBJ2-7; V: TRBV28; D: TRBD2; size: .; DNA: TGTGCCAGCAGTTCGCCTAGCGGGGTCTCCTACGAGCAGTACTTC; CDR3: CASSSPSGVSYEQYF
J: TRBJ2-2; V: TRBV4-1; D: .; size: .; DNA: TGCGCCAGCAGCCTGAACATGAACACCGGGGAGCTGTTTTTT; CDR3: CASSLNMNTGELFF
J: TRBJ2-5; V: TRBV7-9; D: .; size: .; DNA: TGTGCCAGCAGCTTGACGGGAACTCAAGAGACCCAGTACTTC; CDR3: CASSLTGTQETQYF
J: TRBJ1-6; V: TRBV6-5; D: .; size: .; DNA: TGTGCCAGCAGGAGTAATTCACCCCTCCACTTT; CDR3: CASRSNSPLHF
J: TRBJ2-3; V: TRBV5-1; D: TRBD2; size: .; DNA: TGCGCCAGCAGCTTAAAGCGGGGGACCACAGATACGCAGTATTTT; CDR3: CASSLKRGTTDTQYF
J: TRBJ2-6; V: TRBV7-3; D: TRBD2; size: .; DNA: TGTGCCAGCAGCGAAGCCCCGAGCGGGACTGGGGCCAACGTCCTGACTTTC; CDR3: CASSEAPSGTGANVLTF
J: TRBJ1-1; V: TRBV12-3/TRBV12-4; D: .; size: .; DNA: TGTGCCAGCAGTTTATCCGCGGGGACTGAAGCTTTCTTT; CDR3: CASSLSAGTEAFF
J: TRBJ1-1; V: TRBV12-5; D: .; size: .; DNA: TGTGCTAGTGGTGGGACATCCAACACTGAAGCTTTCTTT; CDR3: CASGGTSNTEAFF
J: TRBJ2-4; V: TRBV29-1; D: TRBD2; size: .; DNA: TGCAGCGTTGGTAGCGGGAGGGCCAGGAACATTCAGTACTTC; CDR3: CSVGSGRARNIQYF
J: TRBJ2-7; V: TRBV7-3; D: .; size: .; DNA: TGTGCCAGCAGCTTGTCCGTGGGAGACGAGCAGTACTTC; CDR3: CASSLSVGDEQYF
J: TRBJ1-3; V: TRBV6-5; D: TRBD1; size: .; DNA: TGTGCCAGCAGTTTAACAGGGGGCGGAAACACCATATATTTT; CDR3: CASSLTGGGNTIYF
J: TRBJ1-3; V: TRBV28; D: .; size: .; DNA: TGTGCCAGCAGGGGTCCACAGGGCGCCTCTGGAAACACCATATATTTT; CDR3: CASRGPQGASGNTIYF
J: TRBJ2-7; V: TRBV4-3; D: TRBD1; size: .; DNA: TGCGCCAGCAGCCAAGATACGATTGGGGGACAGGCGACCTACGAGCAGTACTTC; CDR3: CASSQDTIGGQATYEQYF